Presented here are 3 T cell receptor beta chains from one specimen sequenced in a study of T-cell memory formation after mild COVID-19. MiXCR, applied by TCRdb to the 5' RACE reads, yields one record per CDR3 protein. The profile covers under 350,000 distinct CDR3 sequences, with 15% to 20% appearing a single time and 20% to 25% taken by the ten largest. The sample consisted of PBMCs or a T cell subset sorted from them (not recorded which). These TCRs come from a young man who had mild COVID-19 (a few samples of this study predate the infection). Cell type and time point are not known.

The CDR3 nucleotides are TGTGCCAGCAGCTTCGGGGGGGGCGGTCAGCCCCAGCATTTT. It codes for CASSFGGGGQPQHF. J is TRBJ1-5 and V is TRBV5-5, with D perhaps matching TRBD1 (6 bases). Germline V gene lookup returns CDR1 SGHKS and CDR2 YYEKEE (reference sequence). Trimming removed 2 bases at V and 6 bases at J, with 12 bases between. CDR3 length: 14 amino acids.

The genes are TRBV7-8 and TRBJ2-1, with D perhaps matching TRBD2 (5 bases). V gave up 4 bases and J gave up 0 bases, with 10 bases separating them. Germline V CDR1 and CDR2: SGHVS, FQNEAQ. CDR3 length equals 15 residues. For the CDR3, the DNA is TGTGCCAGCAGCTCCCCGGGAATCTCCTACAATGAGCAGTTCTTC. Protein: CASSSPGISYNEQFF.

The chain employs TRBV4-3 and TRBJ2-1; 8 nucleotides line up with TRBD1. The CDR3 totals 17 residues. The germline gives CDR1 LGHNA, CDR2 YSLEER. The junction had 6 bases not matched to a gene; V was cut back by 0 bases and J by 2 bases. The DNA of the CDR3 is TGCGCCAGCAGCCAAGAGACAGGGGCCGTCACCTACAATGAGCAGTTCTTC. Translation: CASSQETGAVTYNEQFF.